These 32 T cell receptor beta chains were all obtained from the same sample, sequenced in a study of CD8 T cells in Susac syndrome (dated 2019 in TCRdb). The library was generated by the immunoSEQ multiplex PCR assay. RNA was extracted using the RNeasy kit, and about 0.45 to 1 ug of the RNA was reverse transcribed with random hexamers. The raw public data were reprocessed by TCRdb itself: fastp quality trimming at Q25, MiXCR clonotype calling, in-frame beta chains only. Each record represents a unique CDR3 protein, reported with the most common genes and DNA among its rows. The sample table shows 200,000 or so distinct CDR3 sequences, and 90% to 95% are seen once. Just under 0.095% of the sample belongs to the ten largest clones. Input material: CD4+ T cells from PBMCs. The source of these receptors is a human donor with multiple sclerosis.

The gene calls are TRBV7-9 and TRBJ1-1; D is unclear. The ends were cut back, 1 base at V and 9 bases at J, with 6 bases in the middle. Germline assignment: CDR1 SEHNR and CDR2 FQNEAQ (reference sequence). This CDR3 has 11 residues. The CDR3 reads CASSLVVKAFF. DNA for the CDR3: TGTGCCAGCAGCTTAGTAGTCAAAGCTTTCTTT.

V usage is TRBV6-5 and J usage is TRBJ2-7, with D tentatively TRBD2 (6 bases). CDR1 is MNHEY and CDR2 is SVGAGI in the germline V gene. V dropped 8 bases and J dropped 7 bases, with 18 bases sitting between them. The CDR3 length is 13 residues. Written as DNA, the CDR3 is TGTGCCAGCTCCTGGACGGTGGCGGGGGAGCAGTACTTC. This encodes CASSWTVAGEQYF.

The chain employs TRBV9 and TRBJ2-1; D is tentatively TRBD1 or TRBD2 (5 bases each). Trimming pared 4 bases from V and 2 bases from J, leaving 13 bases between. Germline V gene lookup returns CDR1 SGDLS and CDR2 YYNGEE. The CDR3 extends over 15 amino acids. Written as DNA, the CDR3 is TGTGCCAGCAGCAGCCGGGACGGGACCTACAATGAGCAGTTCTTC. It codes for CASSSRDGTYNEQFF.

The chain links TRBV29-1 to TRBJ1-4, with D possibly matching TRBD1 (5 bases). This CDR3 has 15 residues. V was shortened by 6 bases and J by 0 bases, with 14 bases between the two germline ends. CDR1 and CDR2 from the germline V gene are SQVTM and ANQGSEA. Here the CDR3 DNA reads TGCAGCGTCCGACTTCGGACATCAACTAATGAAAAACTGTTTTTT. Translated: CSVRLRTSTNEKLFF.

This chain uses TRBV11-3 with TRBJ2-5, with D perhaps matching TRBD2 (6 bases). The germline gives CDR1 SGHNT, CDR2 YENEEA. The CDR3 is 13 residues long. With 7 bases removed from V and 4 bases from J, the gap between germline ends came to 13 bases. DNA of the CDR3: TGTGCCAGCACCCTGGCCGGGGGAGAGACCCAGTACTTC. It translates to CASTLAGGETQYF.

This clonotype appeared once. This chain links TRBV7-3 with TRBJ2-7; D is undetermined. Germline V gene lookup returns CDR1 SGHTA and CDR2 FQGTGA. The CDR3 covers 13 residues. Trimming stripped 2 bases from V and 6 bases from J, with 11 bases between. This CDR3 is CASSLSEEAEQYF. The DNA of the CDR3 is TGTGCCAGCAGCTTATCCGAGGAAGCCGAGCAGTACTTC.

J is TRBJ1-2 and V is TRBV2; D may be TRBD1 (5 bases). Per germline, CDR1 SNHLY and CDR2 FYNNEI. Trimming removed 6 bases from V and 6 bases from J, with 14 bases in between. This CDR3 spans 13 amino acids. The CDR3 reads CASSPDGGNGYTF. CDR3 sequence (DNA): TGTGCCAGCAGCCCGGACGGGGGGAATGGCTACACCTTC.

The chain combines TRBV20-1 with TRBJ2-7; a possible D gene is TRBD1 (5 bases). Germline CDR1 DFQATT, CDR2 SNEGSKA (reference sequence). V lost 6 bases and J 6 bases, leaving 12 bases between the germline ends. CDR3 length: 11 amino acids. In nucleotides, the CDR3 is TGCAGTGCGGGGCTAGTGGGCGAGCAGTACTTC. Translating it yields CSAGLVGEQYF.

The chain joins TRBV9 to TRBJ2-7, with D perhaps TRBD1 or TRBD2 (5 bases each). Germline CDR1 is SGDLS and CDR2 is YYNGEE. Between the trimmed V and J ends, which lost 0 bases and 1 base, there was a span of 17 bases. This CDR3 has 17 residues. The CDR3 is CASSVGGGPSESYEQYF. CDR3 nucleotides: TGTGCCAGCAGCGTAGGGGGCGGGCCCTCGGAGTCCTACGAGCAGTACTTC.

This chain connects TRBV16 to TRBJ2-7; D perhaps matches TRBD1 (6 bases). Trimming removed 4 bases at V and 5 bases at J, with 18 bases between. Germline CDR1 reads KGHSY; CDR2 reads FQNENV. The CDR3 is made up of 15 amino acids. This chain's CDR3 is CASSRPRGKVHEQYF. The CDR3 DNA reads as TGTGCCAGCAGCCGTCCCAGGGGAAAGGTGCACGAGCAGTACTTC.

The chain couples TRBV4-2 to TRBJ2-3, with D perhaps matching TRBD1 (6 bases). The CDR3 runs to 17 residues. V dropped 2 bases and J dropped 0 bases, with 15 bases sitting between them. Germline CDR1 and CDR2: LGHNA and YNFKEQ. The CDR3 protein is CASSQWQRTDSTDTQYF. CDR3 nucleotides: TGTGCCAGCAGCCAATGGCAGCGGACAGACAGCACAGATACGCAGTATTTT.

This sequence joins TRBV4-1 and TRBJ2-5, with TRBD1 matching over 9 bases. Germline V gene lookup returns CDR1 MGHRA and CDR2 YSYEKL. Losses at the gene ends were 4 bases for V and 5 bases for J; bases not matched to a gene: 5. This CDR3 is 14 amino acids long. DNA for the CDR3: TGCGCCAGCAGCCTCCGGGACAGGGTCGAGACCCAGTACTTC. As protein: CASSLRDRVETQYF.

The rearrangement uses TRBV29-1 and TRBJ2-2; maybe TRBD1 (6 bases). The germline V gene encodes CDR1 SQVTM and CDR2 ANQGSEA. There are 14 residues in the CDR3. V lost 5 bases and J lost 3, with 13 bases in between. CDR3 protein: CSVRQGSDTGELFF. The CDR3 nucleotides read TGCAGCGTTCGTCAGGGGTCCGACACCGGGGAGCTGTTTTTT.

This rearrangement joins TRBV12-3 or TRBV12-4 to TRBJ1-1, with a possible D match to TRBD1 (5 bases). The CDR3 is made up of 14 amino acids. The V gene lost 4 bases and the J gene lost 9 bases, with 18 bases spanning the gap. This CDR3 reads CASSSGGGGPQAFF. The CDR3 bases are TGTGCCAGCAGTTCTGGGGGGGGTGGCCCGCAAGCTTTCTTT.

This clonotype was observed a handful of times. The chain couples TRBV4-2 to TRBJ2-3, with 10 bases matching TRBD2. This CDR3 is 16 amino acids long. In germline, CDR1 is LGHNA, CDR2 YNFKEQ. The V and J ends lost 0 bases and 6 bases, in that order; junction bases with no gene match: 6. For the CDR3, the DNA is TGTGCCAGCAGCCAAGAACAGCGGGGGGGCCAGGATACGCAGTATTTT. Translating gives CASSQEQRGGQDTQYF.

J is TRBJ2-3 and V is TRBV24-1, with D possibly called TRBD1 or TRBD2 (5 bases each). There are 13 residues in the CDR3. CDR1 is KGHDR and CDR2 is SFDVKD in the germline V gene. V was trimmed by 9 bases and J by 2 bases, leaving 11 bases between them. The CDR3 DNA follows: TGTGCCACCGGGGGTCCTAACACAGATACGCAGTATTTT. This translates into CATGGPNTDTQYF.

The chain links TRBV27 to TRBJ2-3; D is uncertain. The germline gives CDR1 MNHEY, CDR2 SMNVEV (reference sequence). Trimming pared 7 bases from V and 3 bases from J, leaving 11 bases between. The CDR3 length is 13 residues. For the CDR3, the DNA is TGTGCCAGCACCAGGTTCCTAACAGATACGCAGTATTTT. Translating gives CASTRFLTDTQYF.

J is TRBJ2-3 and V is TRBV7-9; TRBD2 might be the D (6 bases). The V end lost 7 bases, the J end lost 0 bases, and 11 bases lay between the germline ends. Germline values: CDR1 SEHNR, CDR2 FQNEAQ (reference sequence). The CDR3 loop spans 14 amino acids. The CDR3 reads CASTRRGSTDTQYF. The CDR3 DNA reads as TGTGCCAGCACTAGACGGGGGAGCACAGATACGCAGTATTTT. The complete variable domain, with remaining parts taken from reference TRBV7-9 and TRBJ2-3, reads DTGVSQNPRHKITKRGQNVTFRCDPISEHNRLYWYRQTLGQGPEFLTYFQNEAQLEKSRLLSDRFSAERPKGSFSTLEIQRTEQGDSAMYLCASTRRGSTDTQYFGPGTRLTVL.

The chain couples TRBV19 to TRBJ2-3, with a possible D match to TRBD2 (5 bases). The CDR3 consists of 13 residues. CDR1 and CDR2 from the germline V gene are LNHDA and SQIVND (reference sequence). Trimming removed 4 bases from V and 8 bases from J, with 13 bases in between. CDR3 amino acids: CASSSAVGVTQYF. CDR3 nucleotides: TGTGCCAGTAGTAGCGCCGTGGGAGTTACGCAGTATTTT. Full variable domain (missing parts from reference TRBV19 and TRBJ2-3): DGGITQSPKYLFRKEGQNVTLSCEQNLNHDAMYWYRQDPGQGLRLIYYSQIVNDFQKGDIAEGYSVSREKKESFPLTVTSAQKNPTAFYLCASSSAVGVTQYFGPGTRLTVL.

The chain joins TRBV29-1 to TRBJ1-2, with D possibly being TRBD1 (6 bases). Germline values: CDR1 SQVTM, CDR2 ANQGSEA. The CDR3 contains 15 residues. V lost 4 bases, J lost 4 bases, and 19 bases lay in between. The CDR3 DNA follows: TGCAGCGTTGCGAGCGGGTGGGGGCCACCCTATGGCTACACCTTC. It specifies CSVASGWGPPYGYTF. Complete variable domain (other parts from reference TRBV29-1 and TRBJ1-2): SAVISQKPSRDICQRGTSLTIQCQVDSQVTMMFWYRQQPGQSLTLIATANQGSEATYESGFVIDKFPISRPNLTFSTLTVSNMSPEDSSIYLCSVASGWGPPYGYTFGSGTRLTVV.

This chain joins TRBV5-1 and TRBJ2-4; tentatively, D is TRBD1 or TRBD2 (5 bases each). V gave up 4 bases and J gave up 5 bases, with 16 bases separating them. The V gene's germline CDR1 is SGHRS and CDR2 YFSETQ. The CDR3 spans 15 residues. CDR3 DNA sequence: TGCGCCAGCAGCATAGTTCCGGGACGGGAAAACATTCAGTACTTC. It codes for CASSIVPGRENIQYF.

The chain is built from TRBV6-2 or TRBV6-3 and TRBJ1-1; D ambiguous. CDR3 length: 13 residues. The germline gives CDR1 MNHEY, CDR2 SVGEGT. Trimming pared 2 bases from V and 1 base from J, leaving 5 bases between. The CDR3 region has the DNA TGTGCCAGCAGTTACCTCAGGAACACTGAAGCTTTCTTT. It codes for CASSYLRNTEAFF.

The chain links TRBV2 to TRBJ2-3; tentative D call: TRBD1 (5 bases). The ends were cut back, 4 bases at V and 0 bases at J, with 14 bases in the middle. Germline V lookup: CDR1 SNHLY, CDR2 FYNNEI. The CDR3 extends over 16 amino acids. The CDR3 loop reads CASSVRGHRSTDTQYF. The CDR3 DNA reads TGTGCCAGCAGTGTAAGGGGCCACAGAAGCACAGATACGCAGTATTTT.

Written as DNA, the CDR3 is TGTGCCAGCACCTTAGGGATACCCACAGATACGCAGTATTTT. It yields the protein CASTLGIPTDTQYF. V is TRBV12-3 or TRBV12-4 and J is TRBJ2-3; D is unresolved. This CDR3 comprises 14 residues. Trimming removed 7 bases at V and 2 bases at J, with 13 bases between.

This chain uses TRBV29-1 with TRBJ1-1; D gene unclear. The CDR3 contains 11 residues. V dropped 4 bases and J dropped 4 bases, with 7 bases sitting between them. The V gene's germline CDR1 is SQVTM and CDR2 ANQGSEA. The CDR3 sequence: CSVGGITEAFF. The DNA for the CDR3 is TGCAGCGTTGGAGGGATCACTGAAGCTTTCTTT.

The rearrangement joins TRBV11-2 to TRBJ2-5; TRBD1 matches at 11 bases. Germline V CDR1 and CDR2: SGHAT, FQNNGV. CDR3 length equals 19 residues. The J segment lost 0 bases and the V segment lost 0 bases, leaving 9 bases of the junction unmatched. CDR3 sequence (DNA): TGTGCCAGCAGCTTAGATGCCCCTGGGACAGGGGGGAACCAAGAGACCCAGTACTTC. This encodes CASSLDAPGTGGNQETQYF.

This clonotype was counted a few times. The genes are TRBV12-3 or TRBV12-4 and TRBJ2-2; 12 nucleotides line up with TRBD2. The trim removed 4 bases at V and 6 bases at J, leaving 9 bases unmatched. The CDR3 sequence is 17 residues long. CDR3 region: CASSSRLAGVVSGELFF. CDR3 DNA sequence: TGTGCCAGCAGTTCCAGACTAGCGGGAGTCGTCTCCGGGGAGCTGTTTTTT.

The rearrangement joins TRBV24-1 to TRBJ2-3; 10 nucleotides line up with TRBD2. The CDR3 has 17 amino acids. Germline V gives CDR1 KGHDR, CDR2 SFDVKD. V lost 1 base, J lost 2 bases, and 5 bases stayed unmatched. The CDR3 loop is CATSDFSTSGITDTQYF. The CDR3 DNA reads as TGTGCCACCAGTGATTTCTCCACTAGCGGGATCACAGATACGCAGTATTTT.

CDR3 DNA sequence: TGTGCCTGGAGTAGAGGGACAGCTACTGAAGCTTTCTTT. This encodes CAWSRGTATEAFF. The chain links TRBV30 to TRBJ1-1, with TRBD1 matching 7 bases. The CDR3 length is 13 residues. Trimming cost V 2 bases and J 5 bases; bases outside gene matches: 5. The germline V gene encodes CDR1 GTSNPN and CDR2 SVGIG (reference sequence).

The V call is TRBV29-1, the J call TRBJ2-7; 14 positions agree with TRBD2. This CDR3 is built from 15 residues. The germline V gene has CDR1 SQVTM and CDR2 ANQGSEA. Trimming at V came to 6 bases and at J to 4 bases, leaving 8 bases not matched to a gene. CDR3 nucleotide sequence: TGCAGCGTGGGCGGGACTAGCGGGGGCCCGTACGAGCAGTACTTC. Its translation is CSVGGTSGGPYEQYF.

V usage is TRBV29-1 and J usage is TRBJ2-1, with D uncertain. The germline V and J ends were trimmed by 7 bases and 12 bases, with 19 bases remaining between them. The CDR3 has 12 residues. From germline, CDR1 is SQVTM and CDR2 ANQGSEA. CDR3 in amino acids: CSGQMALDGQFF. The CDR3 DNA reads TGCAGCGGACAAATGGCCCTCGATGGGCAGTTCTTC.

This clonotype was observed a handful of times. The V and J genes are TRBV28 and TRBJ2-7, with D uncertain. Germline-derived CDR1 and CDR2 are MDHEN and SYDVKM. Trimming removed 3 bases from V and 4 bases from J, with 4 bases in between. The CDR3 totals 11 residues. Here the CDR3 DNA reads TGTGCCAGCAGTTTGCAATACGAGCAGTACTTC. It translates to CASSLQYEQYF.